This note documents a single T cell receptor (beta chain) sequence. V shed 5 bases and J shed 4 bases, with 14 bases lying between them. Germline loops: CDR1 SSHAT, CDR2 FNYEAQ (reference sequence). This CDR3 is built from 15 residues. Authors' data handling: Counts of nucleated cells, estimated from reference gene primer amplification, were obtained. TCRdb's table, derived via immunoSEQ multiplex PCR, lists solely in-frame clones and lacks some. V, J and clone size reflect that table, while D and trimming were determined from the DNA. The repertoire holds some 51,000 clones, with about 91% as singletons. This record belongs to a study of blood T cell repertoires in COVID-19. The overall study: Spain, Italy and the United States supplied samples that represented acute and convalescent COVID-19. Sample material is recorded as cDNA or gDNA derived from T cells, B-cell-depleted T cells, or PBMCs.

The chain uses TRBV7-7 and TRBJ2-2, with TRBD2 as a possible D gene (6 bases). Sequenced input: peripheral blood. This sequence was found in a man aged 45-65 years with acute or convalescent COVID-19. The DNA for the CDR3 is TGTGCCAGCAGCACCGGGACTTGGGCCACCGGGGAGCTGTTTTTT. Encoded protein: CASSTGTWATGELFF. Combining the CDR3 with reference TRBV7-7 and TRBJ2-2 gives the whole variable domain GAGVSQSPRYKVTKRGQDVTLRCDPISSHATLYWYQQALGQGPEFLTYFNYEAQPDKSGLPSDRFSAERPEGSISTLTIQRTEQRDSAMYRCASSTGTWATGELFFGEGSRLTVL.